Shown below are 4 T cell receptor beta chains from a single sample sequenced in a study of CD8 T cells in ankylosing spondylitis. TCRdb re-called the 5' RACE reads through MiXCR, storing one row per CDR3 protein. The sample has 250,000 to 300,000 distinct CDR3 sequences, 20% seen once. The material sequenced was blood, either unsorted or a sorted T cell fraction (not recorded which). The receptors shown here come from a male donor with ankylosing spondylitis or in good health (not recorded which).

This clonotype was detected many times. This chain joins TRBV20-1 and TRBJ1-5, with 7 bases identical to TRBD1. The germline V gene encodes CDR1 DFQATT and CDR2 SNEGSKA (reference sequence). There are 13 residues in the CDR3. J was trimmed by 2 bases and V by 7 bases; bases with no gene match: 5. The CDR3 protein is CSGIGTGNQPQHF. DNA of the CDR3: TGCAGTGGGATCGGGACAGGCAATCAGCCCCAGCATTTT.

Regarding this clonotype: A single base separates this from a much larger clone, so it may be a read error. The chain has TRBV10-3 and TRBJ2-3, with a possible D match to TRBD1 (6 bases). CDR3 size: 11 residues. Germline CDR1 reads ENHRY; CDR2 reads SYGVKD. As DNA, the CDR3 is TGTGCCATCAGTGCGACAGGTACGCAGTATTTT. This sequence encodes CAISATGTQYF.

This clonotype was counted ten times or more. The gene calls are TRBV10-3 and TRBJ2-5, with D possibly matching TRBD1 (5 bases). CDR1 and CDR2 (germline): ENHRY, SYGVKD. The CDR3 runs to 13 residues. V was trimmed by 4 bases and J by 0 bases, leaving 6 bases between them. The CDR3 reads CAISGQYQETQYF. The CDR3 DNA reads as TGTGCCATCAGTGGACAGTACCAAGAGACCCAGTACTTC.

This clonotype was seen a few times. This chain links TRBV9 with TRBJ2-2; D assignment may be TRBD1 or TRBD2 (6 bases each). The germline V gene has CDR1 SGDLS and CDR2 YYNGEE. The CDR3 spans 15 residues. Trimming shortened V by 0 bases and J by 4 bases, and 10 bases separated the two germline ends. This chain's CDR3 is CASSVGGATTGELFF. The CDR3 region has the DNA TGTGCCAGCAGCGTAGGGGGGGCTACCACCGGGGAGCTGTTTTTT.